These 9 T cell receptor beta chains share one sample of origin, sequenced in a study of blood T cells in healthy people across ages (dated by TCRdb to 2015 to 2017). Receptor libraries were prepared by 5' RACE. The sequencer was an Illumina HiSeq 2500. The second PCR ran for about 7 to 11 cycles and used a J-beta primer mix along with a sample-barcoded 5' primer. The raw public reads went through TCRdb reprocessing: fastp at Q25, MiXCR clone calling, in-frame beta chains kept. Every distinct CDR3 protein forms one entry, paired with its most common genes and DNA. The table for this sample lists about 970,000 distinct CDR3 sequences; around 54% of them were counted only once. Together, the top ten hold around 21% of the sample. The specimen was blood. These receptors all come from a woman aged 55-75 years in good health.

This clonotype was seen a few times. The CDR3 nucleotides read TGCAGTGCCCCACTCGGGGGTGTAAGTTTGGATGAGCAGTTCTTC. This sequence encodes CSAPLGGVSLDEQFF. V gene TRBV20-1 combines with J gene TRBJ2-1; maybe TRBD2 (6 bases). V lost 6 bases and J lost 8, with 23 bases in between. CDR1 and CDR2 (germline): DFQATT, SNEGSKA (reference sequence). The CDR3 length is 15 residues.

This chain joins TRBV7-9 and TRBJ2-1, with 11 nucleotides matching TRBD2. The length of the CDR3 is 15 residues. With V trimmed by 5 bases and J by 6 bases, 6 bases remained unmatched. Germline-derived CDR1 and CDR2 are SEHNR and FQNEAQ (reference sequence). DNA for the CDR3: TGTGCCAGCAGCCTTAGCGGGAGGGTGAGCAATGAGCAGTTCTTC. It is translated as CASSLSGRVSNEQFF.

The CDR3 DNA is TGCAGTGCTAGGACAGGTTACCAAGAGACCCAGTACTTC. Encoded protein: CSARTGYQETQYF. The chain joins TRBV20-1 to TRBJ2-5, with D perhaps matching TRBD1 (6 bases). V lost 3 bases to trimming and J lost 0 bases, with 8 bases between them. The CDR3 is 13 amino acids. CDR1 and CDR2 from the germline V gene are DFQATT and SNEGSKA (reference sequence).

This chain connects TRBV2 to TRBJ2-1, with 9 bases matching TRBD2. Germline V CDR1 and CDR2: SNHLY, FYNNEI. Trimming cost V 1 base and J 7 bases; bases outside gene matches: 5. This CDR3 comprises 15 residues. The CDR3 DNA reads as TGTGCCAGCAGTGAAGGGCGGGAGGGCCTTAATGAGCAGTTCTTC. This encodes CASSEGREGLNEQFF.

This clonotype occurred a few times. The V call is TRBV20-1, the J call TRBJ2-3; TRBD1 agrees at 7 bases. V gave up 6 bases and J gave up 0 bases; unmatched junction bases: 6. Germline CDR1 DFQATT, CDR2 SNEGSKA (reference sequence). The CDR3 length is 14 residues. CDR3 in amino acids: CSAPGQLSTDTQYF. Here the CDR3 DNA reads TGCAGTGCCCCGGGACAGCTCAGCACAGATACGCAGTATTTT.

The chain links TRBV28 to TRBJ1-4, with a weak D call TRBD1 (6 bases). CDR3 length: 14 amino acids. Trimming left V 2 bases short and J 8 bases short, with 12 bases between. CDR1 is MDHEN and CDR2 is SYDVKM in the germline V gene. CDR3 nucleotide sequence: TGTGCCAGCAGTTTACCCCAGACAGGAGAAAAACTGTTTTTT. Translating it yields CASSLPQTGEKLFF.

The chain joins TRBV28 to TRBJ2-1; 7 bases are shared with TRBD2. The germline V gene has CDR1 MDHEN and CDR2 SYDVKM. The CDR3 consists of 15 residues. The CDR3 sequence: CAGSSGYKGANEQFF. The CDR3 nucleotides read TGTGCTGGGAGTAGCGGGTACAAAGGGGCAAATGAGCAGTTCTTC.

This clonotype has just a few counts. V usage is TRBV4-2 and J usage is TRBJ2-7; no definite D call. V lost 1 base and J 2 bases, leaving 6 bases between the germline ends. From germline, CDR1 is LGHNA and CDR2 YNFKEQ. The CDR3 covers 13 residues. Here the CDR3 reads CASSQAVTYEQYF. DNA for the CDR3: TGTGCCAGCAGCCAAGCAGTGACCTACGAGCAGTACTTC.

This chain's CDR3 is CSATTGLPTQYF. The DNA for the CDR3 is TGCAGTGCAACAACCGGGCTCCCCACGCAGTATTTT. The chain recombines TRBV20-1 with TRBJ2-3, with D uncertain. V dropped 6 bases and J dropped 9 bases, with 16 bases sitting between them. The germline V gene has CDR1 DFQATT and CDR2 SNEGSKA (reference sequence). The CDR3 runs to 12 residues.